The clone carrying this TCR beta chain was observed a few times. The target antigen is unknown. Sequenced material consisted of expressed TCRB transcripts (all of the isolated RNA was reverse transcribed). The table came from immunoSEQ multiplex PCR; TCRdb's copy has only in-frame clones and leaves some out. This table holds hundreds of thousands of clones, 15% found once. These data belong to a study of beta chain features in type 1 diabetes. Findings and limits, study-wide: The VDJ junctions of type 1 diabetes patients carried fewer insertions and more deletions.

Between the trimmed V and J ends, which lost 7 bases and 5 bases, there was a span of 17 bases. The CDR3 sequence is 14 residues long. The germline gives CDR1 MDHEN, CDR2 SYDVKM. This TCR came from a man between 18 and 35 years old in good health. Sequencing was performed on naive CD4+ T cells from blood. The chain recombines TRBV28 with TRBJ2-5, with a weak D call TRBD2 (5 bases). The CDR3 nucleotides read TGTGCCAGCATTTCGGGGAGTCCTGGGGAGACCCAGTACTTC. This codes for CASISGSPGETQYF.